The subject of this entry is one TCR beta chain. The target antigen is unknown. The CDR3 totals 14 residues. Germline assignment: CDR1 MNHEY and CDR2 SMNVEV (reference sequence). Trimming took off 4 bases at V and 4 bases at J, with 10 bases between the two ends. Some clones are missing from TCRdb's copy, which holds only in-frame ones; the method was immunoSEQ multiplex PCR. The table includes fewer than 110,000 clones, 80% to 95% detected once. The record originates from a study of T cell responses to AZD1222 COVID-19 vaccine. Overall study results and limits: Spike was spanned by vaccine-associated CD4 TCRs, which were dominant at 160-218 and 743-854. Reportedly, nearly half the spike-specific TCRs target unmutated variant regions. Seropositivity was recorded at baseline in only a handful of AZD1222 recipients.

The receptor was isolated from an adult who received the AZD1222 COVID-19 vaccine. V usage is TRBV27 and J usage is TRBJ1-4, with D perhaps matching TRBD1 (5 bases). The sequences come from peripheral blood, collected 28 days after the second AZD1222 dose. The CDR3 sequence is CASSSDRLNEKLFF. The CDR3 DNA is TGTGCCAGCAGTTCCGACAGACTTAATGAAAAACTGTTTTTT.